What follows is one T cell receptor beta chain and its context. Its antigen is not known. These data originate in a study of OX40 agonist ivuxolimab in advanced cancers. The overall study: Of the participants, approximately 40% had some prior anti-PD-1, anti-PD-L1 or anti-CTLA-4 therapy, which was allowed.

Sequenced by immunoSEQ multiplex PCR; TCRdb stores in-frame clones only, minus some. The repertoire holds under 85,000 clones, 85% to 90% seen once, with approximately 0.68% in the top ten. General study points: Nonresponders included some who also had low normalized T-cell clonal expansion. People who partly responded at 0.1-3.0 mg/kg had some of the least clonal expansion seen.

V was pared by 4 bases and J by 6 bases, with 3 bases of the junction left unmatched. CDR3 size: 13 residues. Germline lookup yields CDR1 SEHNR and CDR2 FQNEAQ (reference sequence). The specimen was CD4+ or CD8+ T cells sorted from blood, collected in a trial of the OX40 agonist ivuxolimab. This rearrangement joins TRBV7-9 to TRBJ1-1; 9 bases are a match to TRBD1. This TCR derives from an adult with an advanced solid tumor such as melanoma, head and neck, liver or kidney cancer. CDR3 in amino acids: CASSWGQGAEAFF. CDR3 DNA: TGTGCCAGCAGCTGGGGACAGGGTGCTGAAGCTTTCTTT. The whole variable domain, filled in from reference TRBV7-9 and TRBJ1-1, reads DTGVSQNPRHKITKRGQNVTFRCDPISEHNRLYWYRQTLGQGPEFLTYFQNEAQLEKSRLLSDRFSAERPKGSFSTLEIQRTEQGDSAMYLCASSWGQGAEAFFGQGTRLTVV.